Detailed here is one TCR beta chain. The CDR3 is made up of 17 amino acids. Germline loops: CDR1 SGHRS, CDR2 YFSETQ. V lost 4 bases and J lost 0; bases outside the gene matches: 9. Sequencing templates came from extracted RNA that was reverse transcribed into cDNA. TCRdb keeps only in-frame clones here, not all; method: immunoSEQ multiplex PCR. The sample yields approximately 150,000 clones, about 60% seen once. The data are from a study of CD8+ T cells in alopecia areata. The sample's treatment: oral pan-JAK inhibitor, 5-10 mg twice daily. Sequencing used CD4+ T cells sorted from blood, obtained at week 24, from a patient treated with tofacitinib. This chain joins TRBV5-1 and TRBJ1-4; 7 bases are a match to TRBD1. The clonotype was recovered from a human donor with alopecia areata. In nucleotides, the CDR3 is TGCGCCAGCAGCCCGCTCACACAGGGGCCAACTAATGAAAAACTGTTTTTT. Protein product: CASSPLTQGPTNEKLFF.